This T cell receptor (beta chain) was identified during a study of blood T cells in healthy people across ages (dated by TCRdb to 2015 to 2017). In the study overall: Template switching captured roughly one uniquely barcoded TCR beta cDNA molecule per two T cells in model experiments. The study measured age-related changes in TCR beta repertoire diversity using deep sequencing normalized with unique cDNA molecular identifiers. Two additional independent replicas of 1 million unique cDNA reads from the same blood draw were analyzed for two donors (one aged 18 to 30 and one aged 80 or older). Four age groups were formed from the donors: young (average around 15 years), middle-aged (around 37), aged (62) and long-lived (roughly 81). Results and caveats for the whole study, not just this receptor: Compared with the aged group, the long-lived group had more naive CD4+ T cells, fewer expanded clones and increased TCR diversity, a pattern suggesting age selection. Because profiling used bulk unsorted PBMCs, naive and antigen-experienced compartments could not be compared conclusively. Estimates of total diversity from one million sequenced T cells were regarded as lower bounds and underestimates. Observed TCR beta diversity correlated strongly with the percentage of naive T cells measured by flow cytometry. Observed TCR beta diversity per million T cells fell roughly linearly with age, and a significant reduction was already apparent by age about 36. Because donor CMV infection status was unknown, age-related changes in expanded clonotypes were potentially confounded.

The CDR3 sequence holds 17 residues, the cysteine and phenylalanine included. Only the CDR3 portion is preserved as DNA: 51 bases, with reading frame beginning at the first base. Trimming costs V 3 bases and J 0 bases, and their ends lie 12 bases apart. CDR1 and CDR2 were assigned from the germline V gene as KGHSH and LQKENI. The approximately 40 donors, aged about 6 to 95 years, were systemically healthy Caucasian individuals from Russia. Each donor gave about 9.7 milliliters of peripheral blood, drawn into EDTA-treated Vacutainer tubes. Ficoll-Paque density-gradient centrifugation was used to isolate PBMCs, with at least 7 million per sample. Trizol reagent was used to extract total RNA from PBMCs, with at least 5.5 micrograms per sample. Naive CD45RAhigh/CD27high T cell percentages were measured by flow cytometry on a PBMC aliquot from every donor. To note about this clonotype: Which antigen it targets is not known. The record has no base qualities; no much larger clone is one base away.

The protocol used for the library was 5' RACE. TCRdb records Illumina HiSeq 2500 as the sequencer. The second PCR ran for roughly 7 to 11 cycles and used a J-beta primer mix along with a sample-barcoded 5' primer. A template-switch 5' adaptor carrying 12 random nucleotides introduced a unique molecular identifier onto each TCR beta cDNA molecule. Each sample yielded at least 2.5 million CDR3-containing paired-end reads. All of the RNA was converted into first-strand cDNA using the Mint cDNA synthesis kit, with a TRBC-specific oligonucleotide serving as the primer. All cDNA was treated with uracil-DNA glycosylase and then went through a first 18-cycle PCR with the universal primers M1SS and BC2_uni_R. The authors processed their data as follows. Normalization of each sample was performed by random selection of 1 million high-quality reads, each carrying a distinct molecular identifier. Reads with shared molecular identifiers were discarded instead of being binned into consensus sequences. MiTCR, run with a Q25 quality threshold and the strictest error-elimination algorithm, handled CDR3 identification, clonotype clustering and error correction. A nonparametric unseen species model with Euler transformation was used to estimate lower-bound total TCR beta diversity. The public reads were run again by TCRdb, first through fastp at Q25 and then through MiXCR, and only productive beta chains were kept. Rows merge per CDR3 protein into single entries with the most common DNA and genes. V and J calls and clone size were set by TCRdb, not the authors. For this sample there are 800,000 to 950,000 distinct CDR3 sequences; about 28% appear just once. 9.5% to 13% of the sample rests with the top ten.

The same specimen was also included in a second study, on T cells of mothers and their children. The second study's paper adds: The donors were nine systemically healthy Caucasian individuals, made up of three mothers and their six children. cDNA synthesis consumed the entire amount of extracted RNA, loaded at 1.5 ug RNA in each 15 ul reaction. In the second PCR, the M1S primer introduced both the sample barcodes and 2-4 random nucleotides. More than 8.5 million TCR beta CDR3 reads were obtained from each mother, and about 3 million reads were obtained from each child. In both related and unrelated pairs, thymic selection shapes the output of TCR recombination in a similar way, with inherited differences having only a minor effect. Normalized repertoire overlap in related mother-child pairs was always slightly higher than in unrelated mother-child pairs, but the difference was never significant. With a sensitivity of 90 to 100 clones per million clonotypes, no persistent microchimeric T cell clones were detected. The study used deep NGS to compare TCR beta repertoires of mothers and children, seeking features distinguishing related mother-child pairs from unrelated individuals. The mean age was approximately 41 +/- 4 years for the mothers and about 10 +/- 4 years for the children. Libraries were sequenced on Illumina HiSeq 2000 with 100+100 nt paired-end reads after adapter ligation with NEBNext reagents. To avoid cross-contamination, the mother libraries and the child libraries were prepared a month apart and sequenced in separate runs. Each donor had between roughly 450,000 and 2,100,000 distinct TCR beta clonotypes identified. Naive TCR beta clonotypes were estimated from low-frequency clonotypes matched to each donor's FACS-determined naive share, without sorting.

The receptor chain draws on TRBV18 and TRBJ2-6; the D region may be TRBD1 or TRBD2, each matching 5 bases equally. Sequenced material: blood. This TCR came from a middle-aged woman in good health. The CDR3 protein is CASSPSGTLSGANVLTF. The sequenced DNA is TGTGCCAGCTCACCGTCGGGGACCCTCTCTGGGGCCAACGTCCTGACTTTC.